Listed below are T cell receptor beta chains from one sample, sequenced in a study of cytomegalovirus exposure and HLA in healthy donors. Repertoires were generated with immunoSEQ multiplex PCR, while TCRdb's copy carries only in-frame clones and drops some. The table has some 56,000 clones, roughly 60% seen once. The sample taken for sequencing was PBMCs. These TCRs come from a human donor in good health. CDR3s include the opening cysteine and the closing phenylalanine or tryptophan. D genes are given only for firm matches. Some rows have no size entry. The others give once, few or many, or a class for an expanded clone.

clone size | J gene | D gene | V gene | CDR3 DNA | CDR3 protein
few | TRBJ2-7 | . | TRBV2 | TGTGCCAGCAGTGAAGTGAATCTAGCTGGCGAGCAGTACTTC | CASSEVNLAGEQYF
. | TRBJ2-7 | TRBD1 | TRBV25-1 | TGTGCCAGCAGTCCTCTTGCTGGGACAGGGGATCCCTACGAGCAGTACTTC | CASSPLAGTGDPYEQYF
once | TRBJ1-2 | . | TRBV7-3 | TGTGCCAGCAGCTTAACAGGGGTCCGAGCCTATGGCTACACCTTC | CASSLTGVRAYGYTF
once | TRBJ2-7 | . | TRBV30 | TGTGCCTGGAAGAGGCAGCGACGATCCTACGAGCAGTACTTC | CAWKRQRRSYEQYF
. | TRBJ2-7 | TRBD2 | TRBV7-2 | TGTGCCAGCAGCTTACGACGGGGGGAGCTCGAGCAGTACTTC | CASSLRRGELEQYF
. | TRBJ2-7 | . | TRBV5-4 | TGTGCCAGCAGCTACACCCGCAACGAGCAGTACTTC | CASSYTRNEQYF
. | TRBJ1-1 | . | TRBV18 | TGTGCCAGCTCCCTCCTTTCGGGGGATGGCACTGAAGCTTTCTTT | CASSLLSGDGTEAFF
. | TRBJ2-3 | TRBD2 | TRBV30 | TGTGCCTGGGAGGGAGTGACTATTAGCGGGGGGACAGATACGCAGTATTTT | CAWEGVTISGGTDTQYF
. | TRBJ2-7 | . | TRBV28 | TGTGCCAGCAGGAAACAGGGAATCTCCTACGAGCAGTACTTC | CASRKQGISYEQYF
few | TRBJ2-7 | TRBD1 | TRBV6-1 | TGTGCCAGCAGCCCGGGACAGGGCTTGCTAGGCGAGCAGTACTTC | CASSPGQGLLGEQYF
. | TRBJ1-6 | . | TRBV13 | TGTGCCAGCAGCCCCCGGGGGAGCTCCTATAATTCACCCCTCCACTTT | CASSPRGSSYNSPLHF
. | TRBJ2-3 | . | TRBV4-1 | TGCGCCAGCAGCCAAGATCGGACAAGCACAGATACGCAGTATTTT | CASSQDRTSTDTQYF
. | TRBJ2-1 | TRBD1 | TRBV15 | TGTGCCACCAGCAGAGCGACAGGGATTCGGGAGCAGTTCTTC | CATSRATGIREQFF
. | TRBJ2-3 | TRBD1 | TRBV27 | TGTGCCAGCAGTCTTAATTCCGGGACAGGGAGCACAGATACGCAGTATTTT | CASSLNSGTGSTDTQYF
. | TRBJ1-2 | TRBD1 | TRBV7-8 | TGTGCCAGCAGCCCAGGGGGCGCGATCTATGGCTACACCTTC | CASSPGGAIYGYTF
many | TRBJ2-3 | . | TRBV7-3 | TGTGCCAGCAGCCCCCCCAGCGCAGATACGCAGTATTTT | CASSPPSADTQYF
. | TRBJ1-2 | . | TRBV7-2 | TGTGCCAGCAGCTTCGGCGGGGTGGGTGGCTACACCTTC | CASSFGGVGGYTF
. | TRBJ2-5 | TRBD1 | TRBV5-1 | TGCGCCAGCAGCTTGGGAGGACAGGGGTGGGAGACCCAGTACTTC | CASSLGGQGWETQYF
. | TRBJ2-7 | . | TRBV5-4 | TGTGCCAGCAGCTTGGACAGTCGCGTGCAGTACTTC | CASSLDSRVQYF
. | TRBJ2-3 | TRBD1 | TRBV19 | TGTGCCAGTAGTACCGGGACAGGTCGAAGGGGGTACGCGGCAGGTACGCAGTATTTT | CASSTGTGRRGYAAGTQYF
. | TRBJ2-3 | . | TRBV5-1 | TGCGCCAGCAAGGGGCAGCATACGCAGTATTTT | CASKGQHTQYF
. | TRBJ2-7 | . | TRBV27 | TGTGCCAGCAGTTTCAGTGGCAGTAGCTCCGAGCAGTACTTC | CASSFSGSSSEQYF
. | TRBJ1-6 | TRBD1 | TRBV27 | TGTGCCAGCAGTTTAAGACAGGGGGGAGTAAGCAATTCACCCCTCCACTTT | CASSLRQGGVSNSPLHF
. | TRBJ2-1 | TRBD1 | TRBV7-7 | TGTGCTAGCAGCCTAACAGGGGACACGTTCGATGAGCAGTTCTTC | CASSLTGDTFDEQFF
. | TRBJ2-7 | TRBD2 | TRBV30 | TGTGCCTGGATGACGGGGGGTTCCTACGAGCAGTACTTC | CAWMTGGSYEQYF
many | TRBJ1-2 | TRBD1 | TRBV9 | TGTGCCAGCAGCGTAGACGTGGGACAGGGAGGGTATGGCTACACCTTC | CASSVDVGQGGYGYTF
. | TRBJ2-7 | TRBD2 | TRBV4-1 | TGCGCCAGCAGCCACCACCCAATCCCCCTGACTAGCGGGGAAACCTACGAGCAGTACTTC | CASSHHPIPLTSGETYEQYF
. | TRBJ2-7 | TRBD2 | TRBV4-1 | TGCGCCAGCAGCTCCACACCTAGCGGGGGGGCCGGAGACGAGCAGTACTTC | CASSSTPSGGAGDEQYF
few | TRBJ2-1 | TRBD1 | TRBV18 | TGTGCCAGCTCACCGTCCTCTGGACAGGGGGGCGATGAGCAGTTCTTC | CASSPSSGQGGDEQFF
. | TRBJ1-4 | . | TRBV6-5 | TGTGCCAGCAGTTTCCGACAGGTTAATGAAAAACTGTTTTTT | CASSFRQVNEKLFF
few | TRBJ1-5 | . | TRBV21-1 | TGTGCCAGCAGCCCCAGGGGAAACCATCAGCCCCAGCATTTT | CASSPRGNHQPQHF
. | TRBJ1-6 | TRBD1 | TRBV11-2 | TGTGCCAGCAGCCCCCAGACAGGGAGTAATTCACCCCTCCACTTT | CASSPQTGSNSPLHF
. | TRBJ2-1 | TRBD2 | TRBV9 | TGTGCCAGCAGCGTCCAGGTTAGCGGGGGGGCAACTAATGAGCAGTTCTTC | CASSVQVSGGATNEQFF
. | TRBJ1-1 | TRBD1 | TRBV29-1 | TGCAGCGTCCAAAGCGGGACAGGTGAAGCTTTCTTT | CSVQSGTGEAFF
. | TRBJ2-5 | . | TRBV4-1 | TGCGCCAGCAGCCAGACTACGGGCGGCGAGACCCAGTACTTC | CASSQTTGGETQYF
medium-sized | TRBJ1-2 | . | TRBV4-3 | TGCGCCAGCAGCCCTAACAGCTTAAGCTACACCTTC | CASSPNSLSYTF
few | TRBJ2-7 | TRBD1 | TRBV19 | TGTGCCAGTAGCCGACAGGGGGCTTACGAGCAGTACTTC | CASSRQGAYEQYF
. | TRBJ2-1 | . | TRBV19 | TGTGCCAGTACCCCCCGGGCATACAGGGCGGATGAGCAGTTCTTC | CASTPRAYRADEQFF
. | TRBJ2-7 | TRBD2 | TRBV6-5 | TGTGCCAGCAGTTACCGGAGCGGGGGGGCGGCCAACGAGCAGTACTTC | CASSYRSGGAANEQYF
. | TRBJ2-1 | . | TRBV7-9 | TGTGCCAGCAGCTTAGAGGGGGGGGCCGGGAATGAGCAGTTCTTC | CASSLEGGAGNEQFF
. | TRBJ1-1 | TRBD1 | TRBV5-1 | TGCGCCAGCAGCTTGACAGGGGACACTGAAGCTTTCTTT | CASSLTGDTEAFF
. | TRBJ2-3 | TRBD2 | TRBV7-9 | TGTGCCAGCAGCCCCCGACTAGCGGGGGGGAGCACAGATACGCAGTATTTT | CASSPRLAGGSTDTQYF
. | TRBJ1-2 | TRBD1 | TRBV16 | TGTGCCAGCAGCCAATCGACAGGGAAGGACTATGGCTACACCTTC | CASSQSTGKDYGYTF
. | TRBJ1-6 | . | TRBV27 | TGTGCCAGCAGTTTATCCCGGCAGGGATTCTCCTATAATTCACCCCTCCACTTT | CASSLSRQGFSYNSPLHF
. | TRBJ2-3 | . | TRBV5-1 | TGCGCCAGCAGCTTGGGAGGGTTCATAACAGATACGCAGTATTTT | CASSLGGFITDTQYF
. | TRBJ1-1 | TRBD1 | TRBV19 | TGTGCCAGTAGTTGGGGGGACAGGGGGAGACAAGCTTTCTTT | CASSWGDRGRQAFF
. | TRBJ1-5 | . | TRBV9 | TGTGCCAGCAGCCCCGGACAGATCAATCAGCCCCAGCATTTT | CASSPGQINQPQHF
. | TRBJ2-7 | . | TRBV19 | TGTGCCAGTAGTAATGGGGACACCTCCTACGAGCAGTACTTC | CASSNGDTSYEQYF
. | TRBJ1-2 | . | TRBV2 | TGTGCCAGCAGTGAACGGCAGGTCTATGGCTACACCTTC | CASSERQVYGYTF
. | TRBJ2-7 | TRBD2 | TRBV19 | TGTGCCAGTACCCGGACTAGCGGGGCCTCCTACGAGCAGTACTTC | CASTRTSGASYEQYF
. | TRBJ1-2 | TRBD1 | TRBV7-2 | TGTGCCAGCAGCCCTCGACAGGGCTACTATGGCTACACCTTC | CASSPRQGYYGYTF
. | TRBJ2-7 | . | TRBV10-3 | TGTGCCATCAGTGACCCTCCCGAAGGGGTCTACGAGCAGTACTTC | CAISDPPEGVYEQYF
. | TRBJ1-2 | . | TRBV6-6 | TGTGCCAGCAGTTACGGAGGGCTTAACTATGGCTACACCTTC | CASSYGGLNYGYTF
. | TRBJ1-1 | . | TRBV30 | TGTGCCTGGAGTGGACGGGACTCATCGGCTTTCTTT | CAWSGRDSSAFF